This entry is about one T cell receptor (beta chain). There is no known antigen for this receptor. Nothing much larger sits one base from this clone, and base qualities are not available. This sample was taken from a study of blood T cell repertoires in COVID-19 (dated by TCRdb to 2019 to 2021). The study in broad terms: Samples covering the acute and convalescent phases of COVID-19 were provided by collaborators in the United States, Italy and Spain. The prospective study material was composed of cDNA or gDNA derived from T cells, B-cell-depleted T cells, or PBMCs. The dataset comprised deeply sampled blood TCRbeta repertoires from subjects exposed to, actively infected with, or recovered from COVID-19. A freely available public database, intended as a resource for researchers studying the immune response to SARS-CoV-2, is where the repertoires were released. Samples came from the ongoing ImmuneRACE study (first 160 participants) plus 1,254 subjects from 6 global collaborators. A de-identified subject ID, COVID-19 status, age in years and sex were almost always included in the sample metadata. Where HLA class I and class II types were available, the types were taken from metadata supplied by the sample provider, not from assay-based typing.

TCRbeta CDR3 regions were amplified from genomic DNA using the immunoSEQ Assay, a bias-controlled multiplex PCR. On the study's bioinformatics: The number of nucleated cells in each sample was estimated from the amplification of reference gene primers within the assay. Sequence reads were collapsed and filtered to measure the absolute abundance of every unique TCRbeta CDR3 rearrangement. For each sample, productive Simpson clonality was calculated as the square root of Simpson's diversity index across productive rearrangements. As stored in TCRdb, this immuneACCESS dataset retains in-frame rearrangements with V and J assigned. A fraction of the clones does not appear; measured against another copy, unresolved V genes explain less than half of the discrepancy, and the remainder lacks a known reason. Clone size and the V and J calls come from that table; the DNA yielded D and trimming. The sample table lists 280,000 or so clones, 85% of them with a count of one. The ten biggest clones cover about 2.3% of the sample.

CDR1 and CDR2 (MDHEN, SYDVKM) derive from the germline V gene. Here V drops 4 bases and J drops 4 bases, and the junction holds 0 bases not matched to any gene. The CDR3 goes from the cysteine to the phenylalanine over 13 residues. Left in the record is the CDR3 DNA by itself, 39 bases read in frame from the first base. What the work shows at the level of the full study, not this receptor alone: The quantity of clinical and demographic metadata differed by source and by participant and was supplied without curation.

Participants in the prospective study were enrolled through a virtual design, were aged about 18 to 90 years, and lived in fewer than 30 United States geographic areas. In the prospective study, cohorts were assigned on the basis of participant-reported clinical history obtained from a screening survey and a study questionnaire. For ImmuneRACE Cohort 3, a participant was defined as recovered based on two consecutive negative NP/OP PCR tests, clearance by a healthcare professional, or resolution of symptoms. In the prospective study, whole blood, serum and a nasopharyngeal or oropharyngeal swab were collected from each participant by mobile phlebotomists. Participants in the prospective study had the option to provide additional blood draws and questionnaires over an approximately 2-month period. Blood samples from the prospective study were shipped frozen or at room temperature prior to DNA extraction.

The receptor chain draws on TRBV28 and TRBJ1-2; 10 bases in the middle match TRBD1. The source of this sequence is a woman aged 45 to 65 who had recovered from COVID-19. Sequencing used PBMCs or T cells enriched from blood (not recorded which). The nucleotide sequence reads TGTGCCAGCAGTTGGACAGGGGGCTATGGCTACACCTTC. It translates as CASSWTGGYGYTF.